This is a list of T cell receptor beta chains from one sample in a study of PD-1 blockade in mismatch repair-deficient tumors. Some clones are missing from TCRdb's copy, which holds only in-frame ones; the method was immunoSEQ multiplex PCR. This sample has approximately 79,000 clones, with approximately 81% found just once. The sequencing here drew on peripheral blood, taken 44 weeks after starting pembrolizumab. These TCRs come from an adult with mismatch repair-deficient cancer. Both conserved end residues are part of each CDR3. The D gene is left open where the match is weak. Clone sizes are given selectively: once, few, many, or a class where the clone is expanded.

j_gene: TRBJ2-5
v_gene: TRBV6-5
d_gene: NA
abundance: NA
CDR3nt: TGTGCCAGCAGTTACGCAGGGATCGAGACCCAGTACTTC
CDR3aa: CASSYAGIETQYF

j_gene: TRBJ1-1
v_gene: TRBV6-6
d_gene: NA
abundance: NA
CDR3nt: TGTGCCAGCACTCGTGCAGCGGGGGGCACTGAAGCTTTCTTT
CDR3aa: CASTRAAGGTEAFF

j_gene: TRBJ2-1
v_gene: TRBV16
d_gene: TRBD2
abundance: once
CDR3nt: TGTGCCAGCAGCCAGCCCCGTGGGACTAGCGAAAAGGATGAGCAGTTCTTC
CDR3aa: CASSQPRGTSEKDEQFF

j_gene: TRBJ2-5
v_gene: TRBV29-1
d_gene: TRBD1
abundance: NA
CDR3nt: TGCAGCGTTGGTACAGGGGCAGAGGAGACCCAGTACTTC
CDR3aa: CSVGTGAEETQYF

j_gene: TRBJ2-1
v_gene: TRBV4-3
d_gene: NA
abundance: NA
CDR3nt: TGCGCCAGCAGCCAAAGGGGCGACCTTAGAGGCGCTGAGCAGTTCTTC
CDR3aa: CASSQRGDLRGAEQFF

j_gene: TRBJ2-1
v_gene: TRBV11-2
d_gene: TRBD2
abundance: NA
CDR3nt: TGTGCCAGCAGTCTACTAGCGGCTAGCTCCTACAATGAGCAGTTCTTC
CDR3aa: CASSLLAASSYNEQFF

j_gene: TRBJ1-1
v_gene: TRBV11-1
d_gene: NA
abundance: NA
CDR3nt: TGTGCCAGCAGCTTAGAATTAGCTGAAGCTTTCTTT
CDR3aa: CASSLELAEAFF

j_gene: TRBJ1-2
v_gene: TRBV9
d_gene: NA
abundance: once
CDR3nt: TGTGCCAGCAGCGTAGGTGAGAGCCTTGGGGGCTACACCTTC
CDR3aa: CASSVGESLGGYTF

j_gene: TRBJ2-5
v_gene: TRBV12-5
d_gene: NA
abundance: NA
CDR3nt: TGTGCTAGTGGTTTGGTGACCCAGGGCAGGGAGACCCAGTACTTC
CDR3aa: CASGLVTQGRETQYF

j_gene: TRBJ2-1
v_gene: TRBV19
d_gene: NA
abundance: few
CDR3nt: TGTGCCAGTAGTCCCGGGCAGGAGCTCTACAATGAGCAGTTCTTC
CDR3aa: CASSPGQELYNEQFF

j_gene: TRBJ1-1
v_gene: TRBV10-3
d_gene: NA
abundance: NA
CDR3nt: TGTGCCATCAGTGATCTGGGAGCGAACACTGAAGCTTTCTTT
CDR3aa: CAISDLGANTEAFF

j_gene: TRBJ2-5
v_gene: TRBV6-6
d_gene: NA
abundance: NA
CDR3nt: TGTGCCAGCAGTTACGTGGACAGCCAAGAGACCCAGTACTTC
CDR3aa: CASSYVDSQETQYF

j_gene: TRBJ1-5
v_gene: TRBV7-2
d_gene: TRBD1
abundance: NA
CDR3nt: TGTGCCAGCAGCCTCAGGGGGAATCAGCCCCAGCATTTT
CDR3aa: CASSLRGNQPQHF

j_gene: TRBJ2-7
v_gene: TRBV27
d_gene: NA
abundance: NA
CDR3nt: TGTGCCAGCAGTACCGACAGGTCACCCTACGAGCAGTACTTC
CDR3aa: CASSTDRSPYEQYF

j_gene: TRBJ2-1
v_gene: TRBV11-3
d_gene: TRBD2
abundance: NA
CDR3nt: TGTGCCAGCAGCTTAGGCGCTAGCGGGAGTAAGGAGGAGCAGTTCTTC
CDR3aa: CASSLGASGSKEEQFF

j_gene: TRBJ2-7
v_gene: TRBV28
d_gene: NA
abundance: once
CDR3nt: TGTGCCAGCTCGGGAGCCGGGGCAGGGTCAGTCTACGAGCAGTACTTC
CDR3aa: CASSGAGAGSVYEQYF

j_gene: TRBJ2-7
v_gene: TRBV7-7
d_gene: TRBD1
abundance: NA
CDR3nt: TGTGCTAGCAGCCCTGGGACAGGGAGGTCCTACGAGCAGTACTTC
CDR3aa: CASSPGTGRSYEQYF

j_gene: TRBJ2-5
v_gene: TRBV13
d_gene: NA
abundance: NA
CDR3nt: TGTGCCAGCAGCTTAGTAGGGCAAGAGACCCAGTACTTC
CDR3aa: CASSLVGQETQYF

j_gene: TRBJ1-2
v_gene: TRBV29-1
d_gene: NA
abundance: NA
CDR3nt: TGCAGCGTCGCGGGACTGGGATTAAACCCACTTATCGCAGGCTACACCTTC
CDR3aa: CSVAGLGLNPLIAGYTF

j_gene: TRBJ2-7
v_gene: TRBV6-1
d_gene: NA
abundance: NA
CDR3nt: TGTGCCAGCAGTGTATTCAGCGCCTACGAGCAGTACTTC
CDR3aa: CASSVFSAYEQYF

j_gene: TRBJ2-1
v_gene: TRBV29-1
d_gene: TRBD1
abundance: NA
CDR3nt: TGCAGCGTTGGCAGGGGGCTAGTTGAGCAGTTCTTC
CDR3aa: CSVGRGLVEQFF

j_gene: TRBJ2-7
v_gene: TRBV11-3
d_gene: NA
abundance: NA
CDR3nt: TGTGCCAGCAGCGAACAGTGGTCCCCAACCTACGAGCAGTACTTC
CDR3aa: CASSEQWSPTYEQYF

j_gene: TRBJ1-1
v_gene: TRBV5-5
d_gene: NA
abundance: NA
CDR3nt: TGTGCCAGCAGTCATGAGGATTGGGGAATCCCTGAAGCTTTCTTT
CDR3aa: CASSHEDWGIPEAFF

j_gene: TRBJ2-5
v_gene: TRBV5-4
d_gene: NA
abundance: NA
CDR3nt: TGTGCCAGCAGCTTCGGGGCACAAGAGACCCAGTACTTC
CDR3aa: CASSFGAQETQYF

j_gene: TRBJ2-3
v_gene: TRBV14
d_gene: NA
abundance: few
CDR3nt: TGTGCCAGCACCCCCCGCACAGATACGCAGTATTTT
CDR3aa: CASTPRTDTQYF

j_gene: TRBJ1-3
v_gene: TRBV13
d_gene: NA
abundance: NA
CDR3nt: TGTGCCAGCAGCTTTGATAACTCTGGAAACACCATATATTTT
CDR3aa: CASSFDNSGNTIYF

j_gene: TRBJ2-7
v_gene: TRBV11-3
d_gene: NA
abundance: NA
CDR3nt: TGTGCCAGCAGCTTAGGGGGCCCAGGGGACTACGAGCAGTACTTC
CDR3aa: CASSLGGPGDYEQYF

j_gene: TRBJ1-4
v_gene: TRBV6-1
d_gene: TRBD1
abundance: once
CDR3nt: TGTGCCAGCAGTGAACCTGGACAGGGCGTTTATGAAAAACTGTTTTTT
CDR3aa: CASSEPGQGVYEKLFF

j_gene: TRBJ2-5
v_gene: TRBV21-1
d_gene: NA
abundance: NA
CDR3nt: TGTGCCAGCATCTCCCAAGCGGGAGGGCCTCAGGAGACCCAGTACTTC
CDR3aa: CASISQAGGPQETQYF

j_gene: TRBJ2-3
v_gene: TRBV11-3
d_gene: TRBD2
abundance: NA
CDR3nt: TGTGCCAGCAGCTTCGGTCCAGCGGGAGCCTCAGATACGCAGTATTTT
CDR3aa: CASSFGPAGASDTQYF

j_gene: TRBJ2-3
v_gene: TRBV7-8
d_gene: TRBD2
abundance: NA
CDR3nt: TGTGCCAGCATGTTCTGGACTAGCGGGAGTGGAAGCACAGATACGCAGTATTTT
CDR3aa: CASMFWTSGSGSTDTQYF

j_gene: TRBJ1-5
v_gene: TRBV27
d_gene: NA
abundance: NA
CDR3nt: TGTGCCAGCAGTCCGGGCCTCAATCAGCCCCAGCATTTT
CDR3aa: CASSPGLNQPQHF

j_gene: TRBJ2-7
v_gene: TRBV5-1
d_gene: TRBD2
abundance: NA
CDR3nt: TGCGCCAGCACAATCTCGTCGGGTAGCGGGGATTCCTACGAGCAGTACTTC
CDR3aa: CASTISSGSGDSYEQYF

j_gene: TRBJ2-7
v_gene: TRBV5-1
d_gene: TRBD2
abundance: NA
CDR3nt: TGCGCCAGCAGCCCCGGGAACCTAGCGGGAGGGTTGAACGAGCAGTACTTC
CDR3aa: CASSPGNLAGGLNEQYF

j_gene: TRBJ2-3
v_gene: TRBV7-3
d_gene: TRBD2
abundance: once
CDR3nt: TGTGCCAGCAGCCGCGGACTAGCAGATACGCAGTATTTT
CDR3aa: CASSRGLADTQYF

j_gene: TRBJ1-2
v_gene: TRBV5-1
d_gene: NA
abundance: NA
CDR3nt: TGCGCCAGCAGCGAACGACCCGATAGTGCTGGCTACACCTTC
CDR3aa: CASSERPDSAGYTF

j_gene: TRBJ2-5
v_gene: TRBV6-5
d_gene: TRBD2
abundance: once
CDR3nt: TGTGCCAGCAGCGCCGCGGGGGAGCGGGAGACCCAGTACTTC
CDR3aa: CASSAAGERETQYF

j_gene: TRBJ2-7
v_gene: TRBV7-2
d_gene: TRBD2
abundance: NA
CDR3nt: TGTGCCAGCAGCTTAATAGCGGGAGGGTCCTACGAGCAGTACTTC
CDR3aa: CASSLIAGGSYEQYF

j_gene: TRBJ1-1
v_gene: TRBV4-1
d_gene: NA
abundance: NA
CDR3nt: TGCGCCAGCAGCCCAGACCGGTTTGAAGCTTTCTTT
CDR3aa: CASSPDRFEAFF

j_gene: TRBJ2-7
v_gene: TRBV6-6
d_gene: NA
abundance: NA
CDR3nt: TGTGCCAGCTCCGGGACGCGGGCCTACGAGCAGTACTTC
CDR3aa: CASSGTRAYEQYF

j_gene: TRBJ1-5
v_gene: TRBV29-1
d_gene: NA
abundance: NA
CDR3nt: TGCAGCGTTGAAGAGGCCCAGGGACAGCCCCAGCATTTT
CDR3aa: CSVEEAQGQPQHF

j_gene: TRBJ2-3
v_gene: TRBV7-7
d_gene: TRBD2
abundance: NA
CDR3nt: TGTGCTAGCAGCCCCTTGACTAGCGGGAGTGATACGCAGTATTTT
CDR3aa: CASSPLTSGSDTQYF

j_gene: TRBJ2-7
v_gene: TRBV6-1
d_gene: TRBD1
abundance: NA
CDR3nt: TGTGCCAGCAGTGAAGCAAGAGGGACAGGGTCCTACGAGCAGTACTTC
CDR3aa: CASSEARGTGSYEQYF

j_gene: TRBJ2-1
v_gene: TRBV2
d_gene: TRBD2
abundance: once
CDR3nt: TGTGCCAGCAACGGGGGGGTGAGGACGGATGAGCAGTTCTTC
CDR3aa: CASNGGVRTDEQFF

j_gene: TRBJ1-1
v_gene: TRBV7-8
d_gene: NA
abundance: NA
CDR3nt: TGTGCCAGCAGCTTAGCCCGGGGAGCGAACACTGAAGCTTTCTTT
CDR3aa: CASSLARGANTEAFF

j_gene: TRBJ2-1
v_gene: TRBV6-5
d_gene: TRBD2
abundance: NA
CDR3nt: TGTGCCAGCAGCCCGGGAGGAACCTACAATGAGCAGTTCTTC
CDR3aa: CASSPGGTYNEQFF